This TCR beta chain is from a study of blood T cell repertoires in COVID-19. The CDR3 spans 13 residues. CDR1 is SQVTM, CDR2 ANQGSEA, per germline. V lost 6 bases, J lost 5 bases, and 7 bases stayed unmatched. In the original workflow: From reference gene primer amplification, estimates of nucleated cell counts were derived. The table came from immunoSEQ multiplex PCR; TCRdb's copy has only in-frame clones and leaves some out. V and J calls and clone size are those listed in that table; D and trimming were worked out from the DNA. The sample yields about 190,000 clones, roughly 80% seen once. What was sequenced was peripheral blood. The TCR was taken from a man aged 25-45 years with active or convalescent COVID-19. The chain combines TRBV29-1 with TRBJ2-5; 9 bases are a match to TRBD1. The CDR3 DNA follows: TGCAGCGTCCCCGGGACAGGGAGCGAGACCCAGTACTTC. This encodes CSVPGTGSETQYF.